These T cell receptor beta chains were read from a single sample in a study of spatial heterogeneity in lung cancer. Each CDR3 protein is one row after TCRdb ran MiXCR on the 5' RACE reads. In the table there are 50,000 to 65,000 distinct CDR3 sequences, 8.4% of which are singletons. The material was PBMCs, obtained at surgery. The receptors stem from a female donor with early-stage non-small cell lung cancer. CDR3s include the opening cysteine and the closing phenylalanine or tryptophan. The D gene is left open where the match is weak. The size of a clone is reported for some rows only, either as once, few or many, or as a class for expanded clones.

J gene	clone size	CDR3 length	V gene	D gene	CDR3 protein	CDR3 DNA
TRBJ2-2	many	12	TRBV20-1	NA	CSAVLNTGELFF	TGCAGCGCAGTCCTGAACACCGGGGAGCTGTTTTTT
TRBJ2-2	few	16	TRBV28	NA	CASTPGRGGGTGELFF	TGTGCCAGCACTCCGGGGCGGGGAGGGGGCACCGGGGAGCTGTTTTTT
TRBJ1-5	few	20	TRBV6-4	TRBD1	CASSDRIRDRGWRGNQPQHF	TGTGCCAGCAGTGACAGAATCCGGGACAGGGGGTGGAGGGGCAATCAGCCCCAGCATTTT
TRBJ1-5	few	14	TRBV5-1	TRBD1	CASSRGQGDQPQHF	TGCGCCAGCAGCCGCGGACAGGGAGATCAGCCCCAGCATTTT
TRBJ2-7	many	14	TRBV12-3/TRBV12-4	NA	CASSLSGSSDEQYF	TGTGCCAGCAGTTTATCGGGGAGCAGCGACGAGCAGTACTTC
TRBJ2-3	few	14	TRBV9	NA	CASSATHSTDTQYF	TGTGCCAGCAGCGCAACCCACAGCACAGATACGCAGTATTTT
TRBJ2-7	NA	18	TRBV11-3	TRBD2	CASHGISTQREGPYEQYF	TGTGCCAGCCACGGAATTAGTACCCAGCGGGAGGGCCCCTACGAGCAGTACTTC
TRBJ2-3	NA	15	TRBV7-7	TRBD2	CASSLTSGRPDTQYF	TGTGCCAGCAGCTTAACTAGCGGGAGGCCAGATACGCAGTATTTT
TRBJ2-1	many	15	TRBV5-1	NA	CASSRDRSSYNEQFF	TGCGCCAGCAGCAGAGACAGGAGCTCCTACAATGAGCAGTTCTTC
TRBJ1-3	few	16	TRBV7-9	NA	CASSLVGQKSGNTIYF	TGTGCCAGCAGCTTAGTCGGGCAGAAATCAGGAAACACCATATATTTT
TRBJ1-2	many	15	TRBV10-3	NA	CAISEQDIANYGYTF	TGTGCCATCAGTGAGCAGGACATAGCTAACTATGGCTACACCTTC
TRBJ2-5	NA	14	TRBV20-1	NA	CSARAAELQETQYF	TGCAGTGCTAGAGCGGCGGAACTCCAAGAGACCCAGTACTTC
TRBJ1-4	few	10	TRBV15	NA	CATSRERLFF	TGTGCCACCAGCAGAGAGAGGCTGTTTTTT
TRBJ2-7	many	15	TRBV5-1	NA	CASSLRRGQAYEQYF	TGCGCCAGCAGCTTGCGGCGGGGCCAAGCCTACGAGCAGTACTTC
TRBJ1-3	many	16	TRBV6-5	NA	CASSRRGQTSGNTIYF	TGTGCCAGCAGTCGACGAGGGCAGACCTCTGGAAACACCATATATTTT
TRBJ1-1	many	15	TRBV12-3/TRBV12-4	NA	CASSFRQAMNTEAFF	TGTGCCAGCAGTTTCCGACAGGCCATGAACACTGAAGCTTTCTTT
TRBJ2-3	NA	15	TRBV7-2	TRBD2	CASSRGGPHTDTQYF	TGTGCCAGCAGCCGCGGGGGGCCCCACACAGATACGCAGTATTTT
TRBJ1-4	few	15	TRBV5-5	TRBD1	CASSPPGQSNEKLFF	TGTGCCAGCAGCCCCCCGGGACAGAGTAATGAAAAACTGTTTTTT
TRBJ2-1	many	16	TRBV3-1	TRBD2	CASSQPGTSGINEQFF	TGTGCCAGCAGTCAGCCCGGGACTAGCGGAATTAATGAGCAGTTCTTC
TRBJ2-7	few	12	TRBV20-1	NA	CSANFWNYEQYF	TGCAGTGCTAATTTCTGGAACTACGAGCAGTACTTC
TRBJ1-1	many	14	TRBV18	NA	CASSPGLQNTEAFF	TGTGCCAGCTCACCGGGCCTCCAGAACACTGAAGCTTTCTTT
TRBJ2-1	few	15	TRBV2	TRBD2	CASSGQRGGRFLQFF	TGTGCCAGCAGTGGACAGCGGGGGGGCCGGTTTTTACAGTTCTTC
TRBJ1-5	many	13	TRBV20-1	NA	CSATETSDQPQHF	TGCAGTGCTACAGAGACTAGCGATCAGCCCCAGCATTTT
TRBJ2-1	NA	13	TRBV6-2/TRBV6-3	NA	CASGQSSYNEQFF	TGTGCCTCTGGACAAAGCTCCTACAATGAGCAGTTCTTC
TRBJ1-4	many	16	TRBV7-2	TRBD1	CASSPPSTGLNEKLFF	TGTGCCAGCAGCCCCCCTTCGACAGGGCTAAATGAAAAACTGTTTTTT
TRBJ2-1	medium-sized	16	TRBV3-1	NA	CASSPALAGLGNEQFF	TGTGCCAGCAGCCCCGCCCTCGCGGGACTTGGAAATGAGCAGTTCTTC
TRBJ1-2	NA	14	TRBV12-3/TRBV12-4	NA	CASIGGASNYGYTF	TGTGCCAGCATAGGAGGTGCCTCTAACTATGGCTACACCTTC
TRBJ1-3	NA	15	TRBV5-1	NA	CASSLDGGSGNTIYF	TGCGCCAGCAGCTTGGACGGAGGCTCTGGAAACACCATATATTTT
TRBJ2-7	NA	13	TRBV29-1	NA	CSVTDRPSYEQYF	TGCAGCGTTACCGACCGCCCATCCTACGAGCAGTACTTC
TRBJ1-3	few	13	TRBV28	TRBD1	CASTGGSGNTIYF	TGTGCCAGCACAGGGGGTTCTGGAAACACCATATATTTT
TRBJ2-1	NA	15	TRBV5-1	TRBD2	CASSLTSGSGNEQFF	TGCGCCAGCAGCTTGACTAGCGGGAGTGGCAATGAGCAGTTCTTC
TRBJ1-1	many	15	TRBV5-1	TRBD1	CASSFRQGVNTEAFF	TGCGCCAGCAGCTTTAGACAGGGCGTGAACACTGAAGCTTTCTTT
TRBJ2-5	NA	13	TRBV5-1	NA	CASSPPPRETQYF	TGCGCCAGCAGCCCCCCCCCGAGGGAGACCCAGTACTTC
TRBJ2-5	many	14	TRBV7-3	NA	CASSPLPSVETQYF	TGTGCCAGCAGCCCCCTGCCTAGCGTTGAGACCCAGTACTTC
TRBJ1-5	few	14	TRBV2	NA	CASSRTVVNQPQHF	TGTGCCAGCAGTCGGACAGTCGTCAATCAGCCCCAGCATTTT
TRBJ2-1	many	16	TRBV5-1	TRBD2	CASSTTSGRAGNEQFF	TGCGCCAGCAGCACGACTAGCGGGAGGGCCGGGAATGAGCAGTTCTTC
TRBJ1-4	NA	15	TRBV12-3/TRBV12-4	NA	CASSSYGGTNEKLFF	TGTGCCAGCAGTTCCTATGGGGGCACTAATGAAAAACTGTTTTTT
TRBJ2-7	few	13	TRBV20-1	NA	CSARDQGSYEQYF	TGCAGTGCTAGAGATCAGGGGTCCTACGAGCAGTACTTC
TRBJ2-3	NA	13	TRBV4-1	NA	CASSRGGTDTQYF	TGCGCCAGTAGTCGAGGGGGTACAGATACGCAGTATTTT
TRBJ1-3	NA	14	TRBV25-1	NA	CASVPGLAGNTIYF	TGTGCCAGCGTACCGGGACTCGCTGGAAACACCATATATTTT
TRBJ2-5	NA	22	TRBV6-5	TRBD1	CASSYGRDRGLLPLLGQETQYF	TGTGCCAGCAGTTATGGTAGGGACAGGGGACTACTACCCCTCCTCGGGCAAGAGACCCAGTACTTC
TRBJ1-1	NA	12	TRBV2	TRBD1	CASSERGRVAFF	TGTGCCAGCAGTGAAAGGGGGCGAGTAGCTTTCTTT
TRBJ1-5	NA	14	TRBV7-8	NA	CASSFQGLHQPQHF	TGTGCCAGCAGCTTCCAGGGACTTCATCAGCCCCAGCATTTT
TRBJ2-4	NA	14	TRBV12-3/TRBV12-4	NA	CASGRSGTINIQYF	TGTGCCAGCGGCCGCTCCGGGACAATAAACATTCAGTACTTC
TRBJ1-3	few	14	TRBV12-3/TRBV12-4	NA	CASSFRESGNTIYF	TGTGCCAGCAGTTTCAGGGAGTCTGGAAACACCATATATTTT